The source of this TCR beta chain is a study of shared clonotypes between healthy human individuals. About the study: Donors consisted of two women and a few men between 18 and 49.

CDR1 LNHDA and CDR2 SQIVND come from the germline V gene (reference sequence). The V end lost 10 bases, the J end lost 6 bases, and 20 bases lay between the germline ends. This CDR3 comprises 14 residues. Within Nashville, Tennessee resided all donors, each a Caucasian adult. Each unsorted sample relied on about 94 million PBMCs as its source of genomic DNA. Original methodology: As immunoSEQ supplied junction-only sequences (without quality scores), filtering differed. Clones were sequenced by immunoSEQ multiplex PCR, and TCRdb holds only the in-frame ones, with some missing. V, J and clone size are those of that table, while D and trimming were read from the DNA. The sample shows around 500,000 clones, around 85% of them seen only once.

J is TRBJ2-3 and V is TRBV19, with unresolved D. This TCR derives from a woman aged 40 to 55 in good health. Some clones in this sample may be carry-over from other donors' samples. Sample: PBMCs. The CDR3 DNA follows: TGTGCCACCCGACCCCCGGGTCCCCGGGATACGCAGTATTTT. It yields the protein CATRPPGPRDTQYF.